These 15 T cell receptor beta chains share one sample of origin, sequenced in a study of a mutant IDH1 vaccine in newly diagnosed glioma. Indicated time point: week 23, last vaccination. The vaccine gave 300 ug of a 20-mer mutant IDH1 peptide subcutaneously per dose. Their target antigens are unknown. The protocol was immunoSEQ multiplex PCR, while the TCRdb copy is restricted to in-frame clones and leaves out a portion. The sample contains 25,000 to 35,000 clones, over 75% of which appear only once. Source: PBMCs, taken from a glioma patient whose treatment included an IDH1 peptide vaccine. These receptors were collected from a man in his forties or fifties with glioma.

This clone was found once. This sequence joins TRBV19 and TRBJ1-2; TRBD1 matches at 9 bases. The V gene end was trimmed by 7 bases and the J gene end by 2 bases; junction bases not matched to a gene: 11. The CDR3 is made up of 16 amino acids. CDR1 and CDR2 (germline): LNHDA, SQIVND (reference sequence). The CDR3 coding sequence is TGTGCCAGTACCGCATCGTCCGGACAGGGGAACTATGGCTACACCTTC. It encodes CASTASSGQGNYGYTF.

V is TRBV19 and J is TRBJ2-3, with 8 nucleotides matching TRBD1. Per the germline V gene, CDR1 is LNHDA and CDR2 is SQIVND (reference sequence). J gave up 11 bases and V 3 bases, and 4 bases lay outside the gene matches. The CDR3 sequence is 12 residues long. The CDR3 nucleotides are TGTGCCAGTAGTATGCAGGGGGCCTTGCAGTATTTT. Residues: CASSMQGALQYF.

V is TRBV5-1 and J is TRBJ1-4; 8 nucleotides align to TRBD1. J was trimmed by 0 bases and V by 0 bases; bases with no gene match: 7. Looked up from germline, CDR1 is SGHRS and CDR2 is YFSETQ. CDR3 length: 18 residues. The CDR3 DNA sequence: TGCGCCAGCAGCTTGGCCGGGACAGGAGCTGCAACTAATGAAAAACTGTTTTTT. This codes for CASSLAGTGAATNEKLFF.

The genes are TRBV7-9 and TRBJ1-6; D is uncertain. Germline assignment: CDR1 SEHNR and CDR2 FQNEAQ (reference sequence). The CDR3 extends over 15 amino acids. V lost 5 bases and J lost 0, with 8 bases in between. CDR3 nucleotide sequence: TGTGCCAGCAGCCCCGCGGGCTCCTATAATTCACCCCTCCACTTT. Protein sequence: CASSPAGSYNSPLHF.

V and J are TRBV5-8 and TRBJ2-7, with 12 bases that match TRBD2. The germline V gene encodes CDR1 SGHTS and CDR2 YDEGEE. V gave up 9 bases and J gave up 2 bases; unmatched junction bases: 15. The CDR3 runs to 17 residues. CDR3 nucleotide sequence: TGTGCCACCCCGGGACTAGCGGGTCTACCATTTGCCTACGAGCAGTACTTC. It yields the protein CATPGLAGLPFAYEQYF.

The chain joins TRBV6-6 to TRBJ1-1, with D possibly TRBD1 on 6 matching bases. CDR3 length: 14 residues. Trimming cost V 4 bases and J 1 base, with 10 bases left between them. Germline loops: CDR1 MNHNY, CDR2 SVGAGI (reference sequence). CDR3 sequence (DNA): TGTGCCAGCAGTTGGTCAGGGGAGAACACTGAAGCTTTCTTT. It codes for CASSWSGENTEAFF.

This chain links TRBV5-4 with TRBJ2-1; no clear D. The CDR3 consists of 13 residues. V lost 0 bases to trimming and J lost 6 bases, with 7 bases between them. Germline lookup yields CDR1 SGHNT and CDR2 YYREEE (reference sequence). CDR3 in amino acids: CASSLGRSNEQFF. Here the CDR3 DNA reads TGTGCCAGCAGCTTGGGCAGGAGCAATGAGCAGTTCTTC. The whole variable domain, filled in from reference TRBV5-4 and TRBJ2-1, reads ETGVTQSPTHLIKTRGQQVTLRCSSQSGHNTVSWYQQALGQGPQFIFQYYREEENGRGNFPPRFSGLQFPNYSSELNVNALELDDSALYLCASSLGRSNEQFFGPGTRLTVL.

This sequence joins TRBV4-1 and TRBJ1-5; maybe TRBD1 (6 bases). Germline lookup yields CDR1 MGHRA and CDR2 YSYEKL. V lost 2 bases and J lost 0, with 8 bases in between. The CDR3 covers 15 residues. The CDR3 loop reads CASSQQGFSNQPQHF. CDR3 in DNA: TGCGCCAGCAGCCAACAGGGGTTTAGCAATCAGCCCCAGCATTTT.

This clone was seen just once. The chain carries TRBV4-3 and TRBJ1-2, with TRBD1 as a possible D gene (5 bases). V was cut by 0 bases and J by 5 bases, with 10 bases left in between. There are 14 residues in the CDR3. Per the germline V gene, CDR1 is LGHNA and CDR2 is YSLEER. CDR3 nucleotides: TGCGCCAGCAGCCAAGATACGGGGACGTATGGCTACACCTTC. Residues: CASSQDTGTYGYTF.

This sequence joins TRBV5-4 and TRBJ2-1; D unclear. The V gene lost 1 base and the J gene lost 6 bases, with 8 bases spanning the gap. Germline lookup yields CDR1 SGHNT and CDR2 YYREEE (reference sequence). There are 13 residues in the CDR3. DNA for the CDR3: TGTGCCAGCAGCTTGACCCTGACCAATGAGCAGTTCTTC. This gives the protein CASSLTLTNEQFF.

Concerning this clone: One end of the junction fails to match germline, which may point to a read error. DNA for the CDR3: TGTGCTAGCAGCTTACAGGGCCTAGTCCAAGAGACCCAGTACTTC. Residues: CASSLQGLVQETQYF. The genes are TRBV7-7 and TRBJ2-5; TRBD1 might be the D (6 bases). This CDR3 has 15 residues. Germline V gene sequence: CDR1 SSHAT, CDR2 FNYEAQ (reference sequence). Using reference TRBV7-7 and TRBJ2-5 for the parts outside the CDR3, the full variable domain is GAGVSQSPRYKVTKRGQDVTLRCDPISSHATLYWYQQALGQGPEFLTYFNYEAQPDKSGLPSDRFSAERPEGSISTLTIQRTEQRDSAMYRCASSLQGLVQETQYFGPGTRLLVL.

The chain is built from TRBV5-6 and TRBJ1-2; 11 bases align to TRBD1. CDR3 length equals 14 residues. Germline CDR1 SGHDT, CDR2 YYEEEE. After removal of 4 bases from V and 8 bases from J, the junction contained 7 bases not matched to a gene. CDR3 DNA sequence: TGTGCCAGCAGCGTCGGACAGGGGGCAATAGGCTACACCTTC. This codes for CASSVGQGAIGYTF. The full variable domain, completed using reference TRBV5-6 and TRBJ1-2, is DAGVTQSPTHLIKTRGQQVTLRCSPKSGHDTVSWYQQALGQGPQFIFQYYEEEERQRGNFPDRFSGHQFPNYSSELNVNALLLGDSALYLCASSVGQGAIGYTFGSGTRLTVV.

The chain combines TRBV5-4 with TRBJ2-3; TRBD1 is a possible D gene (6 bases). The CDR3 consists of 15 residues. Germline V lookup: CDR1 SGHNT, CDR2 YYREEE (reference sequence). Trimming stripped 0 bases from V and 1 base from J, with 9 bases between. The CDR3 here is CASSLAGAGTDTQYF. CDR3 nucleotide sequence: TGTGCCAGCAGCTTGGCAGGGGCTGGCACAGATACGCAGTATTTT.

The chain recombines TRBV5-6 with TRBJ2-7; 7 nucleotides agree with TRBD1. Germline V gene sequence: CDR1 SGHDT, CDR2 YYEEEE. This CDR3 region has 12 residues. V shed 4 bases, J shed 5 bases, and the junction held 3 bases outside the gene matches. The CDR3 protein is CASSLTGDEQYF. DNA of the CDR3: TGTGCCAGCAGCCTCACAGGGGACGAGCAGTACTTC.

J is TRBJ1-1 and V is TRBV29-1; D is perhaps TRBD1 (6 bases). The V gene lost 3 bases and the J gene lost 11 bases, with 13 bases spanning the gap. From germline, CDR1 is SQVTM and CDR2 ANQGSEA. The CDR3 runs to 11 residues. CDR3 amino acids: CSVEGGLRAFF. CDR3 in DNA: TGCAGCGTTGAGGGGGGGCTTAGGGCTTTCTTT.